Below, one T cell receptor beta chain is given with its context. No antigen is known for it. Germline V gene sequence: CDR1 PRHDT, CDR2 FYEKMQ (reference sequence). This CDR3 has 16 residues. V trimming: 2 bases; J trimming: 2 bases; junction bases outside the gene matches: 7. This sample is drawn from a study of cytomegalovirus exposure and HLA in healthy donors. Study context: There were approximately 400 genotyped donors. Of these, 75% to 85% fell in the genetic ancestry cluster associated with self-reported Caucasian donors.

Study-wide results and limits: As was reported, the HLA-A and HLA-B alleles of most subjects were accurately predicted from TCR beta sequences.

It was with 60 Vbeta and 13 Jbeta primers that the PCR ran. TCRdb's table, derived via immunoSEQ multiplex PCR, lists solely in-frame clones and lacks some. Its table records around 140,000 clones. What was sequenced was PBMCs. The rearrangement links TRBV13 to TRBJ2-3, with 7 positions matching TRBD2. The sequence came from a woman in her thirties or forties in good health and CMV-seropositive. CDR3 bases: TGTGCCAGCAGCTTACGGCTAGCGGAGTCCACAGATACGCAGTATTTT. Translation gives CASSLRLAESTDTQYF.